This T cell receptor beta chain derives from a study of OX40 agonist ivuxolimab in advanced cancers. Autoimmune disease history or systemic immunosuppression led to patient exclusion. Per the germline V gene, CDR1 is LGHNT and CDR2 is FRNRAP. Losses at the gene ends were 3 bases for V and 2 bases for J; bases not matched to a gene: 28. The CDR3 is 23 residues long. TCRdb's table, derived via immunoSEQ multiplex PCR, lists solely in-frame clones and lacks some. Of 50,000 to 55,000 clones listed, about four fifths are singletons. The receptor was isolated from an adult with an advanced solid tumor such as melanoma, head and neck, liver or kidney cancer. The rearrangement joins TRBV12-5 to TRBJ2-3; 8 nucleotides align to TRBD1. The sample was CD4+ or CD8+ T cells sorted from blood, taken in a trial of the OX40 agonist ivuxolimab. The CDR3 reads CASGFPSPGTGWFRGGFTDTQYF. For the CDR3, the DNA is TGTGCTAGTGGTTTTCCTTCCCCCGGGACAGGTTGGTTTCGTGGGGGGTTCACAGATACGCAGTATTTT.